This T cell receptor (beta chain) was sequenced during a study of cytomegalovirus exposure and HLA in healthy donors (dated by TCRdb to 2016 to 2017). In terms of the full investigation: According to an earlier analysis of 450 to 650 of the donors, 150 million to 200 million T cells yielded 90 million to 140 million unique TCR beta sequences and about 300 Gb of sequence data. The study profiled the T cell repertoires of 666 subjects by immunosequencing and related them to cytomegalovirus serostatus. To predict cytomegalovirus infection status, the study brought together high-throughput TCR immunosequencing, statistical association of individual TCRs with disease status, and machine learning. Every discovery cohort repertoire had been produced on one sequencing platform. The study aimed to test whether cataloging public T cell receptors could reveal signatures of past pathogen exposure. A later analysis re-examined previously published TCR beta repertoires from just over 650 donors and added high-resolution HLA genotyping to investigate patterns of TCR occurrence. Rather than using new phenotypic data, the later analysis identified candidate immune exposures from TCR beta sequences and from how often those sequences occurred across donors. An earlier analysis of 500 to 650 of the donors applied high-throughput TCR beta sequencing to assess whether each TCR beta V gene segment acted as functional or pseudogenic. In a later genetic analysis, genome-wide SNP genotypes for about three fifths of the 666 donors were used, and that subset was treated as a discovery cohort. HLA typing covered class I and class II loci at four-digit resolution. Donor age, sex, ethnicity and CMV serostatus were collected together with the repertoire data. Among the roughly 400 genotyped donors, 81% belonged to the genetic ancestry cluster associated with self-reported Caucasian donors. Roughly five DR-DQ haplotypes were handled as single units for association and clustering because linkage in the cohort was strong. Across 300 to 400 genotyped donors of the cohort, an average of roughly 250,000 unique TCR beta nucleotide sequences per donor were sequenced, and roughly 20% of those sequences were non-productive. An early release covering over 500 HLA-typed donors comprised 300 to 350 gigabases of sequencing data and roughly 86 million unique TCR sequences. Besides the first cohort of roughly 640 subjects, a separate validation cohort made up of roughly 130 different subjects was used. The number of donors typed differed by locus, with about 629-630 for A, B, C, DRB1 and DQB1, around 500 for DQA1, over 600 for DPA1, and approximately 470 for DPB1.

In total, 600 or so healthy bone marrow donors made up the cohort. At the time of sampling, all cohort members were nominally healthy, though unrecorded immune exposures were likely present. The donor was CMV seronegative and belonged to the group of under 400 seronegative cohort members. A peripheral blood sample was provided by each donor, and peripheral blood mononuclear cells were used for TCR beta sequencing. The Qiagen DNeasy Blood Extraction Kit was used to extract genomic DNA from the blood cell samples. Comments on this clone: The clone's antigen remains unknown. Base qualities are not at hand, and no much larger clone is one base apart.

Here is what the overall study found, with its caveats: A later analysis found that HLA-associated TCR beta chains were more clonally expanded and had lower generation probabilities than equally common non-associated chains. A total of around 150 TCR beta chains were listed by the study as associated with cytomegalovirus. The classifier was reported to diagnose cytomegalovirus status with high specificity and sensitivity in both the original and validation cohorts. According to a later analysis, most CMV-associated TCR beta chains appeared to be HLA-restricted, and the HLA associations seemed to be driven largely by CMV exposure. Broadly in line with IMGT annotations, most TCR beta V segments showed up in productive rearrangements about 87% or about 30% of the time in an earlier analysis of a few hundred of the donors. The authors suggested that the approach could potentially be generalized to other disease states and immunological phenotypes. Across donors, most TCR sequences were observed very rarely, whereas some public TCRs were present in many individuals. The earlier analysis of approximately 560 of the donors excluded roughly 17 rarely observed V segments, including chromosome 9 orphons, because counts were too low. A cluster of highly shared sequence variants was judged likely to be a technical artifact of the sequencing pipeline. CMV serostatus was the only immune exposure information available for the cohort. This cohort had only TCR beta chains sequenced, and the lack of alpha or paired-chain data limited which features could be detected. Because HLA typing was missing for some donors at each locus, association tests included only the typed subset. A further reported finding was that TCR beta sequences accurately predicted the HLA-A and HLA-B alleles for most subjects in the first cohort. In vitro tests confirmed that a few of the cytomegalovirus-associated TCR beta chains recognize cytomegalovirus antigens. Several of the top co-occurrence clusters appeared to be linked to parvovirus B19, influenza, CMV and Epstein-Barr virus, according to a later analysis. The presence/absence analyses assumed that sequencing depth was roughly uniform across donors, and that assumption may not be true. A later genetic analysis associated a missense DCLRE1C variant with V-gene and J-gene trimming of TCR beta chains, and an independent cohort replicated the association. At a false discovery rate of 0.05, a later analysis linked around 17,000 TCR beta sequences to specific HLA alleles. In a later genetic analysis, fewer N-insertions in productive TCRs were reported among donors in an Asian-associated ancestry cluster than the roughly 700-donor mean. Correlated functional status among segregating V segments might reflect linkage disequilibrium, but an unknown experimental factor could not be ruled out. In a later analysis, TCR association rates were found to vary across HLA loci, with the most associated TCRs seen for DRB1 alleles and the fewest for HLA-C alleles. When HLA alleles, especially DR and DQ, strongly co-occurred, attributing TCR associations to individual alleles was difficult.

Libraries were built with the immunoSEQ multiplex PCR assay. For the multiplex PCR, a mixture combining 60 forward primers for TCR Vbeta segments and 13 reverse primers for TCR Jbeta segments was used. The CDR3 region of rearranged TCR beta genes was amplified from genomic DNA by a multiplex PCR assay. Amplified TCR beta libraries were sequenced as 87-base-pair reads on the Illumina HiSeq System. In the original analysis: A later analysis tallied 75 million to 95 million unique TCR beta chains across the 550 to 850 repertoires, and roughly 11 million of those chains were shared by two or more donors. A nearest-neighbor algorithm error-corrected the raw reads and collapsed the reads into unique sequences, merging closely related sequences to remove PCR and sequencing errors. CDR3 sequences were aligned to IMGT reference sequences to assign V, D and J gene segments. For a sequence to be retained, at least a six-nucleotide match to both a V gene segment and a J gene segment was required. A rearrangement was called productive if the CDR3 had no stop codons and remained in frame with V and J, and every other rearrangement was called non-productive. CDR3 was defined according to IMGT convention as the region running from the second conserved V-encoded cysteine to the conserved J-encoded phenylalanine. Sequences without an unambiguous match to a single V gene segment were excluded from the earlier analysis of about 600 of the donors. An earlier analysis of approximately 590 of the donors classified V segments as functional when productive rearrangements were above 56.7% and as segregating when the standard deviation between donors was above 5%. To diagnose cytomegalovirus status from the catalog of TCR beta chain sequences, a statistical classification framework was built. In a later analysis, V and J genes were assigned by comparing TCR nucleotide sequences against IMGT/GENE-DB human TR gene sequences. Using the TCRdist pipeline, a later analysis assigned CDR3 sequences along with most-parsimonious VDJ recombination scenarios. In a later analysis, each TCR beta chain was defined by its CDR3 amino acid sequence together with its V-gene family, and reads lacking a unique V-gene family were excluded. In a later analysis, fewer than 600 highly shared, low-generation-probability nucleotide sequences were removed to address suspected cross-contamination and a sequencing artifact. In a later analysis, a clonal expansion index was calculated for each public chain from normalized within-repertoire ranks of inferred template counts. Generation probabilities in a later analysis came from a VDJ recombination model fitted to out-of-frame rearrangements, and those results were checked against IGoR. A later analysis scored TCR-TCR, TCR-HLA and TCR-CMV co-occurrence with hypergeometric tests, applying a repertoire-size bias correction to TCR pairs. A later analysis estimated false discovery rates by permuting HLA or CMV assignments 20 times. In a later analysis, co-occurring TCRs were grouped with DBSCAN, and TCRdist sequence similarity was added when clustering was performed within HLA-allele-positive subsets. For co-occurrence clustering, repertoires with fewer than 30,000 or more than 120,000 public chains were excluded, along with five or six repertoires with anomalous nucleotide sharing. TCRdb obtained this table from immuneACCESS and retained in-frame rearrangements with V and J assigned. These tables miss some clones; where compared with another copy, unresolved V genes account for less than half of the shortfall, and the remainder is unexplained. That table supplies the V and J calls and clone size; D and trimming were determined from the DNA. Here the sample has roughly 160,000 clones; 79% occur a single time. The ten top clones hold 2.1% of the sample.

Material: PBMCs. The sequence came from a man in his forties in good health and CMV-seronegative.

The nucleotide sequence reads as follows: TGCACCGTCGGGACTAGCGGAGAGACCCAGTACTTC. Its product reads: CTVGTSGETQYF. The chain is made from TRBV29-1 and TRBJ2-5; TRBD2 lines up with 11 middle nucleotides. Measured from the cysteine to the phenylalanine, the CDR3 is 12 residues long. Only CDR3 DNA remains: 36 bases, in frame from the first base. As encoded in the germline V gene, CDR1 is SQVTM while CDR2 is ANQGSEA.